This T cell receptor (beta chain) was identified in a study of blood T cell repertoires in COVID-19. Whole-study context: Material from acute and convalescent COVID-19 was sourced from the United States, Italy and Spain.

Original data processing: Nucleated cell counts were estimated from reference gene primer amplification. The repertoire was sequenced with immunoSEQ multiplex PCR; TCRdb's copy has only in-frame clones and lacks some. V and J calls and clone size are copied from that table; D and trimming were computed from the DNA. This sample carries 340,000 or so clones, about four fifths of them seen once, and the ten largest clones take approximately 3%. Germline values: CDR1 SGHTA, CDR2 FQGTGA. This CDR3 is 13 amino acids long. V was cut by 1 base and J by 6 bases, with 10 bases left in between. This rearrangement joins TRBV7-3 to TRBJ2-7; weak D call: TRBD2 (6 bases). The sequence derives from a man aged 25-40 years with active or convalescent COVID-19. Material: peripheral blood. The CDR3 protein is CASSLMEGGEQYF. The CDR3 region has the DNA TGTGCCAGCAGCTTAATGGAGGGAGGCGAGCAGTACTTC.